This T cell receptor beta chain was sequenced for a study of CD8 T cells in ankylosing spondylitis. Trimming took off 4 bases at V and 5 bases at J, with 21 bases between the two ends. Germline assignment: CDR1 MDHEN and CDR2 SYDVKM. This CDR3 has 17 amino acids. A quantitative 5'-RACE method, one with molecular barcodes, was used to make TCR beta libraries. TCRdb re-called the 5' RACE reads through MiXCR, storing one row per CDR3 protein. The profile shows approximately 240,000 distinct CDR3 sequences, more than 20% of them singletons. The chain recombines TRBV28 with TRBJ2-1, with D perhaps TRBD2 (6 bases). This receptor was taken from a male donor with ankylosing spondylitis or in good health (not recorded which). The sample was blood, either unsorted or a sorted T cell fraction (not recorded which). CDR3 DNA sequence: TGTGCCAGCAGTTCCAATAGACGGTGGGGGGTTGACAATGAGCAGTTCTTC. Amino acids: CASSSNRRWGVDNEQFF.